A single sample is the source of the 28 T cell receptor beta chains below, sequenced in a study of CD8 T cells in Susac syndrome. RNA, at roughly 0.5 to 1 ug, was reverse transcribed with random hexamers. From the immunoSEQ multiplex PCR reads, TCRdb called clonotypes with MiXCR, one entry per CDR3 protein. The table lists tens of thousands of distinct CDR3 sequences, 90% to 95% of them singletons. Sequencing was performed on CD8+ T cells from PBMCs. These TCRs come from a human donor with Susac syndrome.

The chain has TRBV5-8 and TRBJ1-5; D not certain. The CDR3 consists of 17 residues. V lost 1 base, J lost 0 bases, and 14 bases lay in between. CDR1 is SGHTS, CDR2 YDEGEE, per germline. DNA for the CDR3: TGTGCCAGCAGCTTGTCGATTCTAGTGGATAGCAATCAGCCCCAGCATTTT. Its translation is CASSLSILVDSNQPQHF.

The chain combines TRBV5-1 with TRBJ1-6, with D unresolved. CDR1 and CDR2 (germline): SGHRS, YFSETQ. The CDR3 sequence is 15 residues long. The germline V and J ends were trimmed by 0 bases and 2 bases, with 6 bases remaining between them. CDR3 sequence (DNA): TGCGCCAGCAGCTTGGGTCGGACCTATAATTCACCCCTCCACTTT. The encoded protein is CASSLGRTYNSPLHF.

The V call is TRBV2, the J call TRBJ1-6, with D hard to call. There are 15 residues in the CDR3. The V gene's germline CDR1 is SNHLY and CDR2 FYNNEI. Trimming left V 1 base short and J 9 bases short, with 13 bases between. The CDR3, as DNA: TGTGCCAGCAGTGAAGATGAGGGTCCCGTTTCACCCCTCCACTTT. Translation gives CASSEDEGPVSPLHF.

This clonotype was seen just once. The chain carries TRBV5-1 and TRBJ2-7; 7 bases are a match to TRBD2. CDR3 length equals 15 residues. V lost 2 bases, J lost 4 bases, and 9 bases stayed unmatched. Germline V gives CDR1 SGHRS, CDR2 YFSETQ. The CDR3 region has the DNA TGCGCCAGCAGCTTAGACGCTAGCGGACCATACGAGCAGTACTTC. Translation: CASSLDASGPYEQYF.

This chain connects TRBV10-3 to TRBJ1-1; 10 bases are a match to TRBD1. Germline V CDR1 and CDR2: ENHRY, SYGVKD. V was clipped by 5 bases and J by 6 bases; unmatched bases: 6. This CDR3 contains 14 residues. The CDR3 protein is CAISLPGQGSEAFF. The CDR3 nucleotides are TGTGCCATCAGTCTCCCGGGACAGGGGTCTGAAGCTTTCTTT.

This chain joins TRBV30 and TRBJ2-7; D assignment may be TRBD1 or TRBD2 (6 bases each). V was shortened by 5 bases and J by 2 bases, with 16 bases between the two germline ends. CDR3 length: 14 residues. CDR1 and CDR2 from the germline V gene are GTSNPN and SVGIG (reference sequence). The CDR3 is CAWEVGGGTYEQYF. The CDR3 nucleotides are TGTGCCTGGGAGGTAGGAGGGGGGACCTACGAGCAGTACTTC.

The rearrangement links TRBV20-1 to TRBJ2-1; 10 positions match TRBD2. Germline lookup yields CDR1 DFQATT and CDR2 SNEGSKA (reference sequence). This CDR3 comprises 16 residues. The V segment lost 0 bases and the J segment 3 bases; nucleotides outside the gene matches: 5. CDR3 amino acids: CSAREAGGSDYNEQFF. The CDR3 DNA reads as TGCAGTGCTAGAGAAGCGGGGGGGTCCGACTACAATGAGCAGTTCTTC.

The genes are TRBV29-1 and TRBJ2-3; D uncertain. Germline V lookup: CDR1 SQVTM, CDR2 ANQGSEA. V was clipped by 4 bases and J by 5 bases, with 4 bases between them. The CDR3 covers 10 residues. CDR3 sequence: CSVVRDTQYF. DNA of the CDR3: TGCAGCGTTGTGAGAGATACGCAGTATTTT.

The chain recombines TRBV19 with TRBJ2-7; D tentatively reads TRBD1 or TRBD2 (5 bases each). Germline-derived CDR1 and CDR2 are LNHDA and SQIVND (reference sequence). V was clipped by 1 base and J by 2 bases, with 9 bases between them. The CDR3 contains 14 residues. CDR3 bases: TGTGCCAGTAGTATAGGTACGGGGCCCTACGAGCAGTACTTC. The encoded protein is CASSIGTGPYEQYF.

This chain joins TRBV2 and TRBJ2-5; D is perhaps TRBD1 (5 bases). V lost 2 bases and J lost 2, with 21 bases in between. The CDR3 covers 18 residues. The germline CDR1 and CDR2 sequences are SNHLY and FYNNEI. The CDR3: CASSETRQGGWGQETQYF. The CDR3 bases are TGTGCCAGCAGTGAAACCCGGCAGGGCGGTTGGGGTCAAGAGACCCAGTACTTC. The variable domain in full, completed from reference TRBV2 and TRBJ2-5, reads EPEVTQTPSHQVTQMGQEVILRCVPISNHLYFYWYRQILGQKVEFLVSFYNNEISEKSEIFDDQFSVERPDGSNFTLKIRSTKLEDSAMYFCASSETRQGGWGQETQYFGPGTRLLVL.

The gene calls are TRBV7-2 and TRBJ2-5; 9 bases fit TRBD2. The junction had 4 bases not matched to a gene; V was cut back by 3 bases and J by 5 bases. The CDR3 sequence is 14 residues long. Germline CDR1 SGHTA, CDR2 FQGNSA. The CDR3 DNA follows: TGTGCCAGCAGCTTGCGGGGGGGTCATGAGACCCAGTACTTC. As protein: CASSLRGGHETQYF.

This chain connects TRBV15 to TRBJ2-1; tentatively, D is TRBD2 (6 bases). V lost 3 bases and J 0 bases, leaving 6 bases between the germline ends. Germline V gene data show CDR1 as LNHNV and CDR2 as YYDKDF (reference sequence). The CDR3 extends over 14 amino acids. The CDR3 DNA sequence: TGTGCCACCAGCAGGGACTACTCCTACAATGAGCAGTTCTTC. Its protein product is CATSRDYSYNEQFF.

The V and J genes are TRBV7-9 and TRBJ2-1; possible D gene TRBD2, 6 bases. The germline V gene has CDR1 SEHNR and CDR2 FQNEAQ (reference sequence). The CDR3 spans 15 residues. Trimming pared 3 bases from V and 8 bases from J, leaving 17 bases between. The CDR3 sequence: CASSFRGRTKDEQFF. The CDR3 DNA reads TGTGCCAGCAGCTTCCGGGGGAGGACTAAGGATGAGCAGTTCTTC.

The V and J genes are TRBV28 and TRBJ2-2; TRBD2 agrees at 12 bases. V was pared by 10 bases and J by 7 bases, with 7 bases of the junction left unmatched. CDR1 is MDHEN, CDR2 SYDVKM, per germline. This CDR3 region has 14 residues. CDR3 DNA: TGTGCCATTCAGACTAGCGGGAGTTTCGGGGAGCTGTTTTTT. It encodes CAIQTSGSFGELFF.

V gene TRBV29-1 combines with J gene TRBJ2-2; D remains ambiguous. The ends were cut back, 3 bases at V and 7 bases at J, with 12 bases in the middle. CDR3 length equals 13 residues. The germline gives CDR1 SQVTM, CDR2 ANQGSEA. CDR3 sequence reads: CSVDHGPHGELFF. CDR3 DNA: TGCAGCGTTGATCACGGGCCTCACGGGGAGCTGTTTTTT.

The chain links TRBV20-1 to TRBJ1-2, with 11 bases fitting TRBD1. V lost 3 bases and J lost 5; bases outside the gene matches: 8. The CDR3 spans 15 residues. Germline V gene lookup returns CDR1 DFQATT and CDR2 SNEGSKA (reference sequence). The CDR3, as DNA: TGCAGTGCTAGTGATCCGGGACAGGGGGTGTATGGCTACACCTTC. It encodes CSASDPGQGVYGYTF.

This chain uses TRBV6-2 or TRBV6-3 with TRBJ2-7; the match to TRBD1 covers 8 bases. The ends lost 3 bases at V and 3 bases at J; junction bases unmatched: 7. Germline loops: CDR1 MNHEY, CDR2 SVGEGT. This CDR3 has 15 residues. The CDR3, as DNA: TGTGCCAGCAGTTATCCCAGGGGGCGTCTCTACGAGCAGTACTTC. Its translation is CASSYPRGRLYEQYF.

This clonotype has only one observation. Written as DNA, the CDR3 is TGCAGTGCTAGAGATGGCTCGGATACGCAGTATTTT. Encoded protein: CSARDGSDTQYF. This chain connects TRBV20-1 to TRBJ2-3; no firm D call. CDR1 is DFQATT and CDR2 is SNEGSKA in the germline V gene (reference sequence). This CDR3 is built from 12 residues. The V end lost 0 bases, the J end lost 6 bases, and 7 bases lay between the germline ends.

This rearrangement joins TRBV9 to TRBJ2-1; TRBD2 matches 11 bases. Germline CDR1 and CDR2: SGDLS and YYNGEE. CDR3 length: 16 amino acids. The J segment lost 4 bases and the V segment lost 2 bases, leaving 5 bases of the junction unmatched. The CDR3 sequence is CASSVLAGGRYNEQFF. The DNA of the CDR3 is TGTGCCAGCAGCGTCCTAGCGGGGGGCCGTTACAATGAGCAGTTCTTC. Based on the CDR3 plus reference TRBV9 and TRBJ2-1, the full variable domain is DSGVTQTPKHLITATGQRVTLRCSPRSGDLSVYWYQQSLDQGLQFLIQYYNGEERAKGNILERFSAQQFPDLHSELNLSSLELGDSALYFCASSVLAGGRYNEQFFGPGTRLTVL.

The chain carries TRBV6-1 and TRBJ2-1; 10 positions match TRBD2. There are 17 residues in the CDR3. Germline values: CDR1 MNHNS, CDR2 SASEGT. J was trimmed by 0 bases and V by 6 bases; bases with no gene match: 8. CDR3 nucleotides: TGTGCCAGCAGCATGAGCGGGAGGGGGGCCTCCTACAATGAGCAGTTCTTC. Translating it yields CASSMSGRGASYNEQFF.

This chain joins TRBV20-1 and TRBJ1-5, with D perhaps TRBD1 (5 bases). Germline assignment: CDR1 DFQATT and CDR2 SNEGSKA (reference sequence). The CDR3 is 17 amino acids. V was shortened by 5 bases and J by 0 bases, with 20 bases between the two germline ends. The CDR3 region is CSAPPPGPSVSNQPQHF. The CDR3 DNA reads as TGCAGTGCTCCACCCCCGGGACCGTCGGTTAGCAATCAGCCCCAGCATTTT.

This rearrangement joins TRBV5-6 to TRBJ2-1, with a weak D call TRBD2 (5 bases). CDR3 length equals 11 residues. The germline V and J ends were trimmed by 4 bases and 6 bases, with 5 bases remaining between them. Germline loops: CDR1 SGHDT, CDR2 YYEEEE. The CDR3 DNA is TGTGCCAGCAGCCTAGCCAATGAGCAGTTCTTC. Protein sequence: CASSLANEQFF.

The rearrangement uses TRBV28 and TRBJ2-3; 12 bases map to TRBD1. In germline, CDR1 is MDHEN, CDR2 SYDVKM. This CDR3 contains 17 residues. The V gene end was trimmed by 6 bases and the J gene end by 2 bases; junction bases not matched to a gene: 9. DNA of the CDR3: TGTGCCAGCAGACTAATAGGGACAGGGGGCGACACAGATACGCAGTATTTT. Translation: CASRLIGTGGDTDTQYF.

This chain links TRBV11-2 with TRBJ2-7; 10 nucleotides match TRBD2. Germline V gene lookup returns CDR1 SGHAT and CDR2 FQNNGV. The CDR3 spans 15 residues. J was trimmed by 4 bases and V by 1 base; bases with no gene match: 4. CDR3 residues: CASSLGTSGWYEQYF. CDR3 DNA: TGTGCCAGCAGCTTAGGGACTAGCGGCTGGTACGAGCAGTACTTC.

The gene calls are TRBV5-1 and TRBJ2-1, with D perhaps matching TRBD1 (8 bases). Germline V CDR1 and CDR2: SGHRS, YFSETQ. V lost 4 bases and J lost 8, with 16 bases in between. There are 14 residues in the CDR3. The CDR3 reads CASSGGDRWDEQFF. In nucleotides, the CDR3 is TGCGCCAGCAGCGGGGGGGACAGGTGGGATGAGCAGTTCTTC.

J is TRBJ2-5 and V is TRBV18; the D is unclear. Germline CDR1 reads KGHSH; CDR2 reads LQKENI. The CDR3 extends over 15 amino acids. Trimming left V 2 bases short and J 1 base short, with 11 bases between. CDR3 DNA: TGTGCCAGCTCACCAAGAGGACGGAGCCAAGAGACCCAGTACTTC. Its translation: CASSPRGRSQETQYF.

The genes are TRBV27 and TRBJ2-1; unclear D gene. Germline loops: CDR1 MNHEY, CDR2 SMNVEV (reference sequence). This CDR3 spans 13 amino acids. Trimming removed 6 bases at V and 7 bases at J, with 13 bases between. Written as DNA, the CDR3 is TGTGCCAGCAGGCCCGAGGCCGGGAATGAGCAGTTCTTC. It translates to CASRPEAGNEQFF.

This clonotype was detected once. V usage is TRBV18 and J usage is TRBJ1-2; TRBD1 might be the D (5 bases). Germline V CDR1 and CDR2: KGHSH, LQKENI. V lost 2 bases and J 3 bases, leaving 10 bases between the germline ends. This CDR3 is built from 14 residues. CDR3 sequence (DNA): TGTGCCAGCTCACCAGGACAACTTGACTATGGCTACACCTTC. This translates into CASSPGQLDYGYTF. Based on the CDR3 plus reference TRBV18 and TRBJ1-2, the full variable domain is NAGVMQNPRHLVRRRGQEARLRCSPMKGHSHVYWYRQLPEEGLKFMVYLQKENIIDESGMPKERFSAEFPKEGPSILRIQQVVRGDSAAYFCASSPGQLDYGYTFGSGTRLTVV.